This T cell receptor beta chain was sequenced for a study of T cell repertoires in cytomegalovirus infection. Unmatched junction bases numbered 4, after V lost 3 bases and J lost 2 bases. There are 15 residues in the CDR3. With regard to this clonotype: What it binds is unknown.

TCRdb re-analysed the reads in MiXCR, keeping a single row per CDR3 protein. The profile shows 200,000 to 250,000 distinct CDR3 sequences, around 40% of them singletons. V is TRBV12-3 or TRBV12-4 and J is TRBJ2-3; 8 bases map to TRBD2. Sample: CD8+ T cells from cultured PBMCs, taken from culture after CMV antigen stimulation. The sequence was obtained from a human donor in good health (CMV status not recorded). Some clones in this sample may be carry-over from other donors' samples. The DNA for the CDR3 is TGTGCCAGCAGTTTTAGCGGGGCAGACACAGATACGCAGTATTTT. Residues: CASSFSGADTDTQYF.